This TCR beta chain comes out of a study of CD8 T cells in ankylosing spondylitis. Points from the study as a whole: Within ankylosing spondylitis blood, a TCR beta motif made up of seven to nine highly homologous variants appeared to be characteristic.

One entry per CDR3 protein, called by TCRdb with MiXCR from the 5' RACE reads. This sample has roughly 450,000 distinct CDR3 sequences; about 24% occur once, and the top ten carry over 0.8%. Germline CDR1 is LGHNT and CDR2 is FRNRAP. Trimming took 6 bases from V and 3 from J; bases not matched to a gene: 10. The CDR3 totals 16 residues. Note on this clonotype: The antigen is not known.

Material for sequencing was blood, either unsorted or a sorted T cell fraction (not recorded which). This TCR was recovered from a male donor with ankylosing spondylitis. The V and J genes are TRBV12-5 and TRBJ2-5; TRBD1 matches at 10 bases. The CDR3 sequence is CASGHTRDRGEETQYF. The CDR3 nucleotides are TGTGCTAGTGGACACACCCGGGACAGGGGTGAAGAGACCCAGTACTTC.